These 26 T cell receptor beta chains were all obtained from the same sample, sequenced in a study of patients and donors after allogeneic stem cell transplantation (dated by TCRdb to 2019 to 2021). The library was prepared using RT-PCR. TCRdb records NextSeq 550 as the sequencer. TCRdb ran its own pipeline on the public reads, namely fastp trimming at Q25 and MiXCR clone calling, and kept in-frame beta chains. Rows with a matching CDR3 protein are joined into one entry that keeps the most common DNA and genes. This sample lists about 110,000 distinct CDR3 sequences; approximately 35% were detected once. The ten largest account for around 25% of the sample. The source material was blood, either unsorted or a sorted T cell fraction (not recorded which). The source is a human donor who was either an allogeneic HSCT recipient or a stem cell or donor lymphocyte infusion donor (not recorded which). It is not recorded whose cells these are; they may come from a transplant donor.

The rearrangement joins TRBV18 to TRBJ2-7; D may correspond to TRBD1 or TRBD2 (5 bases each). CDR3 length equals 12 residues. Germline-derived CDR1 and CDR2 are KGHSH and LQKENI. The V end lost 5 bases, the J end lost 5 bases, and 10 bases lay between the germline ends. CDR3 sequence: CASSYRGDEQYF. CDR3 DNA sequence: TGTGCCAGCTCATACAGAGGGGACGAGCAGTACTTC.

The V call is TRBV21-1, the J call TRBJ2-1; TRBD2 is the table's D call and was not checked against the DNA. TRBV21-1 is a documented pseudogene. The CDR3 runs 18 residues. In DNA form, the CDR3 reads TGTGCCAGCAGCAAAGGCCTTCGGACTAGCGGTCGGGGGAATGAGCAGTTCTTC. The encoded protein is CASSKGLRTSGRGNEQFF.

The V call is TRBV13, the J call TRBJ1-1; D gene uncertain. Germline CDR1 is PRHDT and CDR2 is FYEKMQ (reference sequence). Between the trimmed V and J ends, which lost 5 bases and 8 bases, there was a span of 12 bases. The CDR3 has 12 amino acids. CDR3: CASSPRTEEAFF. The DNA for the CDR3 is TGTGCCAGCAGCCCGCGGACGGAAGAAGCTTTCTTT.

This clonotype has a handful of counts. The rearrangement joins TRBV29-1 to TRBJ1-2; 8 nucleotides align to TRBD1. V was clipped by 5 bases and J by 4 bases; unmatched bases: 6. This CDR3 has 13 amino acids. Per the germline V gene, CDR1 is SQVTM and CDR2 is ANQGSEA. For the CDR3, the DNA is TGCAGCGTTTGGGCAGGGACAGGCTATGGCTACACCTTC. This translates into CSVWAGTGYGYTF.

This clonotype has only a few counts. This rearrangement joins TRBV4-3 to TRBJ2-2; no clear D. Germline V lookup: CDR1 LGHNA, CDR2 YSLEER. The CDR3 covers 15 residues. V lost 4 bases and J lost 3, with 12 bases in between. CDR3 DNA: TGCGCCAGCAGCCTCTCCGTGGGGTACACCGGGGAGCTGTTTTTT. This sequence encodes CASSLSVGYTGELFF.

This clonotype was detected only a few times. This chain connects TRBV18 to TRBJ2-3; D call uncertain. The V gene's germline CDR1 is KGHSH and CDR2 LQKENI. V gave up 1 base and J gave up 5 bases, with 10 bases separating them. The CDR3 has 14 amino acids. This chain's CDR3 is CASSPREQRDTQYF. As DNA, the CDR3 is TGTGCCAGCTCACCACGAGAGCAACGAGATACGCAGTATTTT.

V and J are TRBV7-9 and TRBJ2-1, with unresolved D. The CDR3 is made up of 11 amino acids. The germline V gene has CDR1 SEHNR and CDR2 FQNEAQ (reference sequence). Deletions cut 2 bases from V and 10 bases from J, with 6 bases between. CDR3 sequence (DNA): TGTGCCAGCAGCTTAAGACGGGAGCAGTTCTTC. This translates into CASSLRREQFF.

This clonotype was seen repeatedly, ten times or more. This chain connects TRBV29-1 to TRBJ1-1, with D possibly being TRBD1 (5 bases). Trimming pared 7 bases from V and 4 bases from J, leaving 7 bases between. In germline, CDR1 is SQVTM, CDR2 ANQGSEA. This CDR3 is 10 amino acids long. CDR3 in amino acids: CSAGRTEAFF. The CDR3 DNA is TGCAGCGCGGGACGCACTGAAGCTTTCTTT. Full variable domain (outside the CDR3, taken from reference TRBV29-1 and TRBJ1-1): SAVISQKPSRDICQRGTSLTIQCQVDSQVTMMFWYRQQPGQSLTLIATANQGSEATYESGFVIDKFPISRPNLTFSTLTVSNMSPEDSSIYLCSAGRTEAFFGQGTRLTVV.

The CDR3 nucleotides read TGTGCCAGCAGAACAGCGGGAATTTCCTACGAGCAGTACTTC. It specifies CASRTAGISYEQYF. The chain couples TRBV12-3 or TRBV12-4 to TRBJ2-7; TRBD2 matches 7 bases. This CDR3 has 14 residues. The ends lost 6 bases at V and 1 base at J; junction bases unmatched: 6.

This chain connects TRBV6-5 to TRBJ2-1, with 10 bases matching TRBD1. Germline V gene sequence: CDR1 MNHEY, CDR2 SVGAGI. The CDR3 has 15 amino acids. V was pared by 5 bases and J by 2 bases, with 3 bases of the junction left unmatched. The CDR3 reads CASSTGTGAYNEQFF. The CDR3 region has the DNA TGTGCCAGCAGTACCGGGACAGGGGCCTACAATGAGCAGTTCTTC.

The genes are TRBV5-4 and TRBJ1-2; tentative D call: TRBD1 (6 bases). From germline, CDR1 is SGHNT and CDR2 YYREEE (reference sequence). This CDR3 has 15 amino acids. The V end was cut by 3 bases, the J end by 4 bases, with 16 bases between. This chain's CDR3 is CASSSRDKGPYGYTF. CDR3 sequence (DNA): TGTGCCAGCAGCTCCCGGGACAAAGGGCCCTATGGCTACACCTTC.

By its share, this clonotype is medium-sized. The CDR3 loop is CASSQDSRGRNQPQHF. CDR3 DNA: TGCGCCAGCAGCCAAGATTCCAGGGGGCGGAATCAGCCCCAGCATTTT. The chain couples TRBV4-3 to TRBJ1-5; TRBD1 agrees at 8 bases. CDR1 LGHNA and CDR2 YSLEER come from the germline V gene. There are 16 residues in the CDR3. Germline trimming cut 0 bases from V and 4 bases from J; bases unmatched to any gene: 5.

The J gene is TRBJ2-3, the V gene TRBV15; 11 nucleotides align to TRBD2. Germline-derived CDR1 and CDR2 are LNHNV and YYDKDF (reference sequence). Germline trimming cut 2 bases from V and 6 bases from J; bases unmatched to any gene: 4. The length of the CDR3 is 15 residues. CDR3 sequence reads: CATSRTLAGVDTQYF. CDR3 DNA sequence: TGTGCCACCAGCAGAACACTAGCGGGAGTTGATACGCAGTATTTT.

The chain employs TRBV24-1 and TRBJ2-5, with 8 bases lining up with TRBD2. Looked up from germline, CDR1 is KGHDR and CDR2 is SFDVKD. The CDR3 runs 16 residues. V was clipped by 1 base and J by 2 bases; unmatched bases: 5. CDR3 amino acids: CATSDLLPGGQETQYF. In DNA form, the CDR3 reads TGTGCCACCAGTGATTTATTACCGGGAGGGCAAGAGACCCAGTACTTC.

This clonotype was seen a few times. The chain uses TRBV3-2 and TRBJ2-1; TRBD2, as called in the table, went unchecked against the DNA. TRBV3-2 is a known pseudogene. The CDR3 has 16 amino acids. The CDR3 region has the DNA TGTGCCAGCAGCCAGGCCGGGACTAGCGGCTACAATGAGCAGTTCTTC. Translating gives CASSQAGTSGYNEQFF.

V usage is TRBV15 and J usage is TRBJ2-3; no firm D call. This CDR3 has 14 amino acids. Germline CDR1 and CDR2: LNHNV and YYDKDF (reference sequence). V lost 5 bases and J 2 bases, leaving 11 bases between the germline ends. The CDR3 loop is CATSSRTHTDTQYF. CDR3 DNA: TGTGCCACCAGCTCAAGGACCCACACAGATACGCAGTATTTT.

This chain uses TRBV15 with TRBJ2-7, with 9 bases aligning to TRBD1. J gave up 6 bases and V 2 bases, and 8 bases lay outside the gene matches. CDR1 is LNHNV and CDR2 is YYDKDF in the germline V gene (reference sequence). This CDR3 contains 15 residues. The DNA of the CDR3 is TGTGCCACCAGCAGATCTTGGACAGGGGTGGCCGAGCAGTACTTC. The encoded protein is CATSRSWTGVAEQYF.

The rearrangement joins TRBV10-3 to TRBJ2-7; the D is unclear. The CDR3 is 14 residues long. Germline lookup yields CDR1 ENHRY and CDR2 SYGVKD. Trimming shortened V by 3 bases and J by 5 bases, and 14 bases separated the two germline ends. CDR3 sequence reads: CAISDETRPDEQYF. CDR3 bases: TGTGCCATCAGTGATGAGACAAGGCCTGACGAGCAGTACTTC.

This CDR3 is CASSGDREENTEAFF. CDR3 in DNA: TGTGCCAGCAGCGGGGACAGGGAGGAAAACACTGAAGCTTTCTTT. The chain carries TRBV5-6 and TRBJ1-1; TRBD1 agrees at 9 bases. Germline V gene lookup returns CDR1 SGHDT and CDR2 YYEEEE. CDR3 length: 15 amino acids. Trimming removed 4 bases from V and 2 bases from J; junction bases left unmatched: 6.

This clonotype showed up just a few times. V gene TRBV7-9 combines with J gene TRBJ1-1; maybe TRBD1 (6 bases). CDR1 is SEHNR and CDR2 is FQNEAQ in the germline V gene (reference sequence). CDR3 length: 12 residues. The CDR3 protein is CASGAMNTEAFF. DNA of the CDR3: TGTGCGTCAGGGGCCATGAACACTGAAGCTTTCTTT.

This clonotype was seen a few times. The rearrangement joins TRBV12-3 or TRBV12-4 to TRBJ1-5; 9 bases are a match to TRBD1. With 7 bases clipped from V and 2 bases from J, the junction kept 9 bases outside the gene matches. The CDR3 spans 16 residues. The CDR3 here is CASTVGDRDRNQPQHF. The CDR3 bases are TGTGCCAGCACGGTGGGGGACAGGGATCGCAATCAGCCCCAGCATTTT.

Many counts were recorded for this clonotype. The V gene is TRBV5-1, the J gene TRBJ1-1; D is undetermined. CDR1 and CDR2 (germline): SGHRS, YFSETQ. The CDR3 is made up of 13 amino acids. Trimming left V 4 bases short and J 1 base short, with 8 bases between. The CDR3 loop reads CASSLHENTEAFF. CDR3 nucleotide sequence: TGCGCCAGCAGCCTACACGAGAACACTGAAGCTTTCTTT.

The table lists this clonotype with a few counts. J is TRBJ1-2 and V is TRBV28; D is ambiguous. Trimming removed 5 bases from V and 5 bases from J, with 15 bases in between. CDR1 is MDHEN and CDR2 is SYDVKM in the germline V gene. The CDR3 runs to 14 residues. CDR3 sequence (DNA): TGTGCCAGCAGTAAACCCACTCGGAAATATGGCTACACCTTC. Amino acid sequence: CASSKPTRKYGYTF.

This clonotype came up many times. This chain joins TRBV7-9 and TRBJ2-4; TRBD1 is a possible D gene (5 bases). The CDR3 contains 16 residues. From germline, CDR1 is SEHNR and CDR2 FQNEAQ (reference sequence). Trimming pared 4 bases from V and 0 bases from J, leaving 13 bases between. The CDR3 here is CASSSTGALAKNIQYF. In DNA, the CDR3 is TGTGCCAGCAGCTCAACAGGAGCTCTAGCCAAAAACATTCAGTACTTC.

The rearrangement uses TRBV18 and TRBJ2-5; D remains unclear. The germline CDR1 and CDR2 sequences are KGHSH and LQKENI. The length of the CDR3 is 15 residues. V was pared by 0 bases and J by 5 bases, with 13 bases between. DNA for the CDR3: TGTGCCAGCTCACCACCCATGACCTTTCGGGAGACCCAGTACTTC. As protein: CASSPPMTFRETQYF.

The chain is built from TRBV4-3 and TRBJ2-1, with 8 bases fitting TRBD2. V trimming: 5 bases; J trimming: 3 bases; junction bases outside the gene matches: 3. Germline V CDR1 and CDR2: LGHNA, YSLEER. This CDR3 has 14 amino acids. CDR3 DNA: TGCGCCAGCAGCGCTACTAGCGGCTACAATGAGCAGTTCTTC. Its translation: CASSATSGYNEQFF.